This T cell receptor (beta chain) was retrieved from a study of PD-L1 blockade in urothelial cancer. Sequencing was performed with immunoSEQ multiplex PCR; in TCRdb, only in-frame clones are kept and a portion is missing. Here the sample spans about 84,000 clones, 82% being singletons. The source material was PBMCs, sampled around atezolizumab (anti-PD-L1) treatment. This clonotype originated in a man aged 65-85 years with urothelial cancer.

This chain's CDR3 is CASSRDRENTEAFF. DNA of the CDR3: TGTGCCAGCTCCAGGGACAGAGAAAACACTGAAGCTTTCTTT. The chain couples TRBV18 to TRBJ1-1, with TRBD1 matching over 7 bases. This CDR3 region has 14 residues. Germline V gene sequence: CDR1 KGHSH, CDR2 LQKENI. The ends lost 6 bases at V and 2 bases at J; junction bases unmatched: 6.